What follows describes a single T cell receptor (beta chain). Original processing methods: Amplification of reference gene primers was used by the study to estimate nucleated cell counts. Sequencing was performed with immunoSEQ multiplex PCR; in TCRdb, only in-frame clones are kept and a portion is missing. The V and J calls and clone size come from that table; D and trimming were worked out from the DNA. This sample has over 250,000 clones; 90% occur once, and the top ten carry 2.6%. The sample belongs to a study of blood T cell repertoires in COVID-19. Study as a whole: COVID-19 samples collected from the United States, Italy and Spain covered acute and convalescent phases.

Participants, about 18 to 90 years old, spanned approximately 26 US areas. The study counted Cohort 3 donors as recovered given two negative PCRs, clearance, or symptom resolution. The CDR3 spans 16 residues. V lost 4 bases to trimming and J lost 11 bases; unmatched junction nucleotides: 17. CDR1 and CDR2 from the germline V gene are SGHRS and YFSETQ. The sequenced sample consisted of PBMCs or T cells enriched from blood (not recorded which). This receptor was taken from a man aged 55 to 70 who had recovered from COVID-19. This chain links TRBV5-1 with TRBJ2-3, with TRBD2 matching over 9 bases. This chain's CDR3 is CASSPLAGVAPRGQYF. DNA for the CDR3: TGCGCCAGCAGCCCATTAGCGGGAGTCGCACCCCGGGGGCAGTATTTT.